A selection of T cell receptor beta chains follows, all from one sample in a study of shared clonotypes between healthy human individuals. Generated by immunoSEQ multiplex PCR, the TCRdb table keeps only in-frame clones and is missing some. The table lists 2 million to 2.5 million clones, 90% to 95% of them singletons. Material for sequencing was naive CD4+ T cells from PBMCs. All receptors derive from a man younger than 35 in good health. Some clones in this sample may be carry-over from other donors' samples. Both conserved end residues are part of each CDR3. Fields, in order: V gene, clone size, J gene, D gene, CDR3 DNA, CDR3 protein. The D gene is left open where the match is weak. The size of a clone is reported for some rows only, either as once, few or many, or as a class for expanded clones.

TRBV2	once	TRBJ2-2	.	TGTGCCAGCAGAGGAGGGAGAGGTGCGGGCGGGGAGCTGTTTTTT	CASRGGRGAGGELFF
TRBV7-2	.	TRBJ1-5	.	TGTGCCAGCAGCTTAGTGGCAAGTCCCCTCAGCAATCAGCCCCAGCATTTT	CASSLVASPLSNQPQHF
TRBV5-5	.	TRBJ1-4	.	TGTGCCAGCAGCCGGGGGACTAATGAAAAACTGTTTTTT	CASSRGTNEKLFF
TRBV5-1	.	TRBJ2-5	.	TGCGCCAGCAGCTTGTGGGGGCAGGGGCCGCAAGAGACCCAGTACTTC	CASSLWGQGPQETQYF
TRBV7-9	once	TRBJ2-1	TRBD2	TGTGCCAGCAGCTTAGAGGGGACTAGCGGGAACAATGAGCAGTTCTTC	CASSLEGTSGNNEQFF
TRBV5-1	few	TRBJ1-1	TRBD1	TGCGCCAGCAGCCCCGGGACAGCCCTTCTGAACACTGAAGCTTTCTTT	CASSPGTALLNTEAFF
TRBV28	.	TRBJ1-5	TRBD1	TGTGCCAGCAGTGGAGGGGGCTCAGGGCCCCAGCATTTT	CASSGGGSGPQHF
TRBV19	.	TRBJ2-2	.	TGTGCCAGTAGTATACAGGGTTACACCGGGGAGCTGTTTTTT	CASSIQGYTGELFF
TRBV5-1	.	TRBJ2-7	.	TGCGCCAGCAGCAACGGACAGCCCTACTCCTACGAGCAGTACTTC	CASSNGQPYSYEQYF
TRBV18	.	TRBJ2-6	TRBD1	TGTGCCAGCTCACCCTTGCAGGGACAGGGGGCCGGTGGGGCCAACGTCCTGACTTTC	CASSPLQGQGAGGANVLTF
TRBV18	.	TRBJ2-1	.	TGTGCCAGCTCACCACCTGTCGTAGCTCGTTACAATGAGCAGTTCTTC	CASSPPVVARYNEQFF
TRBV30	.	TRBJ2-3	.	TGTGCCTGCGCCAGGACCACAGATACGCAGTATTTT	CACARTTDTQYF
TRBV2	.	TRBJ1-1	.	TGTGCCAGCAGACCCAGCCGCAGCACTGAAGCTTTCTTT	CASRPSRSTEAFF
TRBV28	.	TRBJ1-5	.	TGTGCCGCACGGGGGGTCAGGGAACAGCCCCAGCATTTT	CAARGVREQPQHF
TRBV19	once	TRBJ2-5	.	TGTGCCAGTAGTATAGGGAGGAGGGGAGAGACCCAGTACTTC	CASSIGRRGETQYF
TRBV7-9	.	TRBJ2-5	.	TGTGCCAGCAGCCCGGGTCTTCTAGCGCGATCCGTCCAAGAGACCCAGTACTTC	CASSPGLLARSVQETQYF
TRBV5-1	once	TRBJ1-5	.	TGCGCCAGCAGCTTGGACGGGGCGTCCAATCAGCCCCAGCATTTT	CASSLDGASNQPQHF
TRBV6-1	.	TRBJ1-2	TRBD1	TGTGCCAGCAGTAAACGACAGGGCCAGGGCTATGGCTACACCTTC	CASSKRQGQGYGYTF
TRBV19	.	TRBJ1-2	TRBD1	TGTGCCAGTAGTACCCGGGACAGGGCTCACTATGGCTACACCTTC	CASSTRDRAHYGYTF
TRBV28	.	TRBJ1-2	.	TGTGCCAGCAGTTTAGATCTGGGCTATGGCTACACCTTC	CASSLDLGYGYTF
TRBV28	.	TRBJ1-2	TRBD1	TGTGCCTCTTTGGACAGGGGGCCGAAACTCCCCTATGGCTACACCTTC	CASLDRGPKLPYGYTF
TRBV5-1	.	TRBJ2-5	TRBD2	TGCGCCAGCAGTTACGGGACTAGCGGGATCCAAGAGACCCAGTACTTC	CASSYGTSGIQETQYF
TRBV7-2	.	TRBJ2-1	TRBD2	TGTGCCACCAAGACTAGCGGATACAATGAGCAGTTCTTC	CATKTSGYNEQFF
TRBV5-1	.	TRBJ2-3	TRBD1	TGCGCCAGCAGCGAGGGACAGAGCACAGATACGCAGTATTTT	CASSEGQSTDTQYF
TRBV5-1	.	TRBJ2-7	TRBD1	TGCGCCAGCAGCTTGGGACAGGGGGCAAGAGAGCAGTACTTC	CASSLGQGAREQYF
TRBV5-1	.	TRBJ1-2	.	TGCGCCAGCAGCTTGGAGCAGGGGATCTATGGCTACACCTTC	CASSLEQGIYGYTF
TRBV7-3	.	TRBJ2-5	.	TGTGCCAGCAGCCCTCGCGGGCGGCGGGAGACCCAGTACTTC	CASSPRGRRETQYF
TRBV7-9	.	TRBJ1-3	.	TGTGCCAGCAGCTTAATGAGACGCTCTGGAAACACCATATATTTT	CASSLMRRSGNTIYF
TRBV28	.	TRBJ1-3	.	TGTGCCAGCAGTGGTGGGGGAGAGGGGCAAAGAAACACCATATATTTT	CASSGGGEGQRNTIYF
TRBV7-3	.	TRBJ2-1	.	TGTGCCAGCAGCTCCACCGGGGTAGCGGCCTCAAATGAGCAGTTCTTC	CASSSTGVAASNEQFF
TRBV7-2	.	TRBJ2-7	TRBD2	TGTGCCAGCAGCCTAGGGGGACTAGATTACGAGCAGTACTTC	CASSLGGLDYEQYF
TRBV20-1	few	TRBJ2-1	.	TGCAGTGCTAGCCACCATGAGCAGTTCTTC	CSASHHEQFF
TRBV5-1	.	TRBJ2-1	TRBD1	TGCGCCAGCAGCTGGGACAGGGGTGCGCAGTTCTTC	CASSWDRGAQFF
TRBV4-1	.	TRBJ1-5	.	TGCGCCAGCAGCCAGACTGGGACCAATCAGCCCCAGCATTTT	CASSQTGTNQPQHF
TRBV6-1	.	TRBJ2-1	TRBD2	TGTGCCAGCAGTGTGGCCAGCGGGAGTTGGTTCGGTGAGCAGTTCTTC	CASSVASGSWFGEQFF
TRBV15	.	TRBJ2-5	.	TGTGCCACCTGCCGACTGTATGGGGAGACCCAGTACTTC	CATCRLYGETQYF
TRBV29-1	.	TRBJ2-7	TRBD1	TGCAGCGTCCTCAGGACAGGGGGCGCCGCGTACGAGCAGTACTTC	CSVLRTGGAAYEQYF
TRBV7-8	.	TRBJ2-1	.	TGTGCCAGCAGATTGGTGTACTCCTACAATGAGCAGTTCTTC	CASRLVYSYNEQFF
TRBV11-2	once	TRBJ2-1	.	TGTGCCAGCAGCTTAGATCGAGCAAGACTCAATGAGCAGTTCTTC	CASSLDRARLNEQFF
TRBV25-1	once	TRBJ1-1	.	TGTGCCAGCAGGGAATCCGTGAACACTGAAGCTTTCTTT	CASRESVNTEAFF
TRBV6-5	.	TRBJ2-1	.	TGTGCCAGCAGTTACTCCAAAGATAATGAGCAGTTCTTC	CASSYSKDNEQFF
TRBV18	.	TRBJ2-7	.	TGTGCCAGCTCACGGGGGACACCCTACGAGCAGTACTTC	CASSRGTPYEQYF
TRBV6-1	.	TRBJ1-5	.	TGTGCCAGCAGTGAAGTTCAGCCCCAGCATTTT	CASSEVQPQHF
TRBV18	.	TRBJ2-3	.	TGTGCCAGCTCACCACTTTATGCAGACACAGATACGCAGTATTTT	CASSPLYADTDTQYF
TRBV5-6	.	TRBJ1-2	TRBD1	TGTGCCAGCAGGATACAGGGGCTCTATGGCTACACCTTC	CASRIQGLYGYTF
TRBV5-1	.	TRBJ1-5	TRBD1	TGCGCCAGCAGTCCCGGGACAGGGGACAATCAGCCCCAGCATTTT	CASSPGTGDNQPQHF
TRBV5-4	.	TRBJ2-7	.	TGTGCCAGCAGCTGGAGGAGGGGCGCCTCCTACGAGCAGTACTTC	CASSWRRGASYEQYF
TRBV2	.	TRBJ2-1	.	TGTGCCACCACACTGTTCCGGGACACCACAGTAGGGCAGTTCTTC	CATTLFRDTTVGQFF
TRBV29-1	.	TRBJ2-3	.	TGCAGCGTTGAAGGCCTAGGTGGAGATACGCAGTATTTT	CSVEGLGGDTQYF
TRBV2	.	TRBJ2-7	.	TGTGCCAGCAGTGGGGACTCCTACGAGCAGTACTTC	CASSGDSYEQYF
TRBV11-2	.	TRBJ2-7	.	TGTGCCAGCAGCTTAGGACAGCCCTACGAGCAGTACTTC	CASSLGQPYEQYF